This T cell receptor (beta chain) was sequenced for a study of blood T cell repertoires in COVID-19. The germline V gene has CDR1 SGHDT and CDR2 YYEEEE. V lost 3 bases to trimming and J lost 7 bases, with 13 bases between them. The CDR3 is made up of 13 amino acids. Libraries were prepared by immunoSEQ multiplex PCR; TCRdb keeps only in-frame clonotypes and omits some of them. The data show about 230,000 clones, with 86% seen just once and approximately 10% held by the top ten. The chain recombines TRBV5-6 with TRBJ1-1, with a weak D call TRBD1 (6 bases). The TCR originated in a man aged 45-60 years with COVID-19, enrolled during active disease. The sequenced sample consisted of peripheral blood. CDR3 DNA: TGTGCCAGCAGCTGGACGGAAGGGGGTGAAGCTTTCTTT. Its translation is CASSWTEGGEAFF. The full variable domain, in which reference TRBV5-6 and TRBJ1-1 provide the parts outside the CDR3, is DAGVTQSPTHLIKTRGQQVTLRCSPKSGHDTVSWYQQALGQGPQFIFQYYEEEERQRGNFPDRFSGHQFPNYSSELNVNALLLGDSALYLCASSWTEGGEAFFGQGTRLTVV.